This T cell receptor beta chain was captured in a study of beta chain features in type 1 diabetes. Study-wide context: The patients were much like the healthy donors in age, gender and cell yields.

Reverse transcription of all isolated RNA meant that expressed TCRB transcripts were sequenced. This table comes from immunoSEQ multiplex PCR, and its TCRdb copy is limited to in-frame clones, with some not included. The sample carries about 340,000 clones, around 7.6% recorded once. Using CD45RO/CCR7/CD25/CD127/CD95/CD27, CD4+ naive, central memory, regulatory and stem cell-like memory cells were sorted. This clone occurred a few times. Germline CDR1 and CDR2: SGHTA and FQGNSA. The length of the CDR3 is 16 residues. V was shortened by 5 bases and J by 0 bases, with 15 bases between the two germline ends.

V and J are TRBV7-2 and TRBJ2-3; D is tentatively TRBD1 or TRBD2 (5 bases each). The source is a woman aged 18-29 years in good health. Sequencing was carried out using central memory CD4+ T cells from blood. The CDR3 nucleotides read TGTGCCAGCAGCCCCCTCGGGGCTTCTAGCACAGATACGCAGTATTTT. Residues: CASSPLGASSTDTQYF.